This T cell receptor (beta chain) was captured in a study of early T cells in non-severe SARS-CoV-2 infection. Overall study: Unpaired chains resulted from sequencing bulk RNA of unsorted whole blood.

As concerns this clonotype: Its antigen is unidentified.

The protocol attached unique molecular identifiers to individual cDNA molecules. TCRdb re-called the 5' RACE reads through MiXCR, storing one row per CDR3 protein. The sample consists of tens of thousands of distinct CDR3 sequences, about 11% of them appearing once. Trimming cost V 5 bases and J 2 bases; bases outside gene matches: 15. The CDR3 runs to 19 residues. Germline V gene sequence: CDR1 MDHEN, CDR2 SYDVKM. Study-level points and caveats: VDJdb matches were skewed toward anti-spike CD8 T cell responses.

The rearrangement uses TRBV28 and TRBJ2-4; 10 bases agree with TRBD1. The sequence derives from an adult who was a healthcare worker with PCR-confirmed SARS-CoV-2 infection or an uninfected control (not recorded which). Sequenced: whole blood. CDR3 residues: CASSPPAGTGEASKNIQYF. The CDR3 DNA follows: TGTGCCAGCAGTCCTCCCGCCGGGACAGGGGAGGCGTCCAAAAACATTCAGTACTTC. Based on the CDR3 plus reference TRBV28 and TRBJ2-4, the full variable domain is DVKVTQSSRYLVKRTGEKVFLECVQDMDHENMFWYRQDPGLGLRLIYFSYDVKMKEKGDIPEGYSVSREKKERFSLILESASTNQTSMYLCASSPPAGTGEASKNIQYFGAGTRLSVL.